This passage covers 4 T cell receptor beta chains from one sample sequenced in a study of T cell responses to AZD1222 COVID-19 vaccine. TCRdb's copy holds only in-frame clones and misses some; the assay was immunoSEQ multiplex PCR. The sample records some 140,000 clones, 92% being singletons. The source was peripheral blood, collected on day 0 of AZD1222 vaccination. The receptors here all came from an adult in good health.

This clone occurred a few times. V and J are TRBV4-2 and TRBJ2-7, with D possibly being TRBD1 (5 bases). Germline lookup yields CDR1 LGHNA and CDR2 YNFKEQ. The CDR3 totals 14 residues. V lost 1 base and J 2 bases, leaving 9 bases between the germline ends. DNA of the CDR3: TGTGCCAGCAGCCAAGGGGGCGGAGCCTACGAGCAGTACTTC. Protein sequence: CASSQGGGAYEQYF.

The chain combines TRBV3-1 (or the pseudogene TRBV3-2) with TRBJ1-3, with D hard to call. Germline CDR1 is LGHDT and CDR2 is YNNKEL (reference sequence). V shed 0 bases and J shed 7 bases, with 13 bases lying between them. The CDR3 is 15 residues long. CDR3: CASSQEIRERNTIYF. The CDR3 nucleotides are TGTGCCAGCAGCCAAGAGATAAGGGAGCGGAACACCATATATTTT.

The chain joins TRBV30 to TRBJ1-3; TRBD1 might be the D (6 bases). Germline CDR1 GTSNPN, CDR2 SVGIG (reference sequence). This CDR3 region has 16 residues. V was shortened by 1 base and J by 4 bases, with 17 bases between the two germline ends. This chain's CDR3 is CAWSARRGGRGNTIYF. The CDR3 region has the DNA TGTGCCTGGAGTGCCAGAAGGGGGGGCCGAGGAAACACCATATATTTT.

The chain employs TRBV4-1 and TRBJ1-2; D may be TRBD1 (5 bases). The ends were cut back, 0 bases at V and 5 bases at J, with 16 bases in the middle. The CDR3 covers 16 residues. Looked up from germline, CDR1 is MGHRA and CDR2 is YSYEKL. The CDR3 region has the DNA TGCGCCAGCAGCCAAGAAGGGTGGGGCGAGGCTTATGGCTACACCTTC. Translating it yields CASSQEGWGEAYGYTF.